Listed here are 17 T cell receptor beta chains from one sample, sequenced in a study of radiotherapy plus CTLA-4 blockade in lung cancer. The table came from immunoSEQ multiplex PCR; TCRdb's copy has only in-frame clones and leaves some out. The sample has roughly 93,000 clones, about 81% seen once; the top ten hold roughly 3.5%. The material sequenced was peripheral blood, taken from a patient treated with radiotherapy plus ipilimumab. Source of these receptors: a human donor with non-small cell lung cancer who had a partial response to radiotherapy plus ipilimumab.

The V and J genes are TRBV30 and TRBJ2-3, with 7 bases that match TRBD2. V lost 8 bases, J lost 1 base, and 12 bases stayed unmatched. This CDR3 region has 15 residues. CDR1 and CDR2 (germline): GTSNPN, SVGIG (reference sequence). The CDR3 bases are TGTGCCAGATTAGGAGAGAGCGGGGGCACAGATACGCAGTATTTT. Its translation is CARLGESGGTDTQYF.

The rearrangement joins TRBV29-1 to TRBJ2-1; perhaps TRBD2 as D (7 bases). This CDR3 region has 18 residues. V lost 4 bases, J lost 0 bases, and 22 bases lay in between. The germline gives CDR1 SQVTM, CDR2 ANQGSEA. The CDR3, as DNA: TGCAGCGTTGGAAATAAGGGAGGGGGGGGAAGCTCCTACAATGAGCAGTTCTTC. It specifies CSVGNKGGGGSSYNEQFF.

This clone occurred a few times. CDR3 DNA sequence: TGTGCCAGCGGACTGGTAGCGGGAGCGGCGTCCGAGCAGTACTTC. It specifies CASGLVAGAASEQYF. The V gene is TRBV7-3, the J gene TRBJ2-7, with 9 bases that match TRBD2. CDR3 length equals 15 residues. Germline CDR1 reads SGHTA; CDR2 reads FQGTGA. V dropped 8 bases and J dropped 6; count of bases not matched to a gene: 14.

The chain carries TRBV4-2 and TRBJ1-5; a possible D gene is TRBD1 (5 bases). Germline CDR1 reads LGHNA; CDR2 reads YNFKEQ. The V end lost 1 base, the J end lost 5 bases, and 12 bases lay between the germline ends. The CDR3 loop spans 15 amino acids. This CDR3 reads CASSQVSGNDQPQHF. The CDR3 DNA reads TGTGCCAGCAGCCAAGTCTCAGGGAACGATCAGCCCCAGCATTTT.

There are a few counts of this clone. Here the CDR3 DNA reads TGTGCCAGCACCCTCGGGACTAGCAGGAACGAGCAGTACTTC. It codes for CASTLGTSRNEQYF. The genes are TRBV7-8 and TRBJ2-7; 9 bases map to TRBD2. V was pared by 7 bases and J by 5 bases, with 9 bases of the junction left unmatched. CDR3 size: 14 residues. Per the germline V gene, CDR1 is SGHVS and CDR2 is FQNEAQ.

The genes are TRBV5-1 and TRBJ2-6; no clear D. This CDR3 is 14 amino acids long. Germline-derived CDR1 and CDR2 are SGHRS and YFSETQ. Trimming took 4 bases from V and 1 from J, leaving 6 bases between them. The CDR3 region is CASSPGSGANVLTF. The DNA of the CDR3 is TGCGCCAGCAGCCCCGGGTCTGGGGCCAACGTCCTGACTTTC.

V is TRBV30 and J is TRBJ1-5, with 9 bases matching TRBD1. Unmatched junction bases numbered 2, after V lost 5 bases and J lost 6 bases. The CDR3 is made up of 12 amino acids. CDR1 GTSNPN and CDR2 SVGIG come from the germline V gene (reference sequence). The CDR3 DNA reads as TGTGCCTGGGGACAGGGGCGTCAGCCCCAGCATTTT. The encoded protein is CAWGQGRQPQHF.

The chain links TRBV4-1 to TRBJ2-2, with 8 bases identical to TRBD2. Looked up from germline, CDR1 is MGHRA and CDR2 is YSYEKL. J lost 0 bases, V lost 0 bases, and 6 bases had no gene match. The CDR3 is 18 amino acids. The CDR3, as DNA: TGCGCCAGCAGCCAAGAAGGGAGCGGGAGATCGAACACCGGGGAGCTGTTTTTT. It translates to CASSQEGSGRSNTGELFF.

The chain recombines TRBV27 with TRBJ1-5; 10 positions match TRBD1. The germline V gene has CDR1 MNHEY and CDR2 SMNVEV (reference sequence). V gave up 6 bases and J gave up 6 bases; unmatched junction bases: 8. CDR3 length: 15 amino acids. CDR3 region: CASSPRQGAIQPQHF. Written as DNA, the CDR3 is TGTGCCAGCAGCCCTCGACAGGGGGCGATTCAGCCCCAGCATTTT.

This chain uses TRBV5-1 with TRBJ2-7, with TRBD2 matching over 10 bases. CDR3 length: 13 residues. Germline V gene lookup returns CDR1 SGHRS and CDR2 YFSETQ. V shed 8 bases and J 2 bases; nucleotides not matched to a gene: 4. The chain's CDR3 is CASKREGAYEQYF. The CDR3 DNA reads TGCGCCAGTAAGCGGGAGGGGGCCTACGAGCAGTACTTC.

The CDR3 coding sequence is TGCGCCAGCAGCACGCGGGGTAGTGAAAAACTGTTTTTT. This sequence encodes CASSTRGSEKLFF. The chain joins TRBV5-1 to TRBJ1-4; D gene ambiguous. The CDR3 is 13 residues long. Trimming cost V 4 bases and J 7 bases, with 11 bases left between them. Germline V gives CDR1 SGHRS, CDR2 YFSETQ.

This clone is classed as medium-sized. The same CDR3 is also encoded by other DNA sequences in this sample. The V gene is TRBV10-1, the J gene TRBJ2-7; D remains unclear. There are 12 residues in the CDR3. Germline loops: CDR1 WNHNN, CDR2 SYGVQD (reference sequence). V dropped 3 bases and J dropped 3 bases, with 6 bases sitting between them. The CDR3 nucleotides read TGCGCCAGCAGTGACGGAGTCTACGAGCAGTACTTC. This codes for CASSDGVYEQYF.

The chain couples TRBV7-9 to TRBJ1-4; D might be TRBD1 (6 bases). The germline V gene encodes CDR1 SEHNR and CDR2 FQNEAQ (reference sequence). Trimming took off 5 bases at V and 0 bases at J, with 10 bases between the two ends. The CDR3 is made up of 15 amino acids. CDR3 DNA sequence: TGTGCCAGCAGCACAGGGTACGCAACTAATGAAAAACTGTTTTTT. Translated: CASSTGYATNEKLFF.

The J gene is TRBJ2-1, the V gene TRBV25-1; D not certain. The CDR3 runs to 14 residues. Trimming cost V 4 bases and J 0 bases, with 7 bases left between them. Germline CDR1 is MGHDK and CDR2 is SYGVNS. This chain's CDR3 is CASSGRGSYNEQFF. CDR3 nucleotides: TGTGCCAGCAGTGGTCGCGGCTCCTACAATGAGCAGTTCTTC.

This clone was seen only a few times. The chain carries TRBV7-3 and TRBJ1-2, with D maybe TRBD1 (5 bases). In germline, CDR1 is SGHTA, CDR2 FQGTGA. This CDR3 region has 13 residues. The V gene lost 2 bases and the J gene lost 7 bases, with 11 bases spanning the gap. The CDR3 sequence: CASSLGQGRGYTF. The CDR3 bases are TGTGCCAGCAGCTTAGGGCAGGGCCGTGGCTACACCTTC.

This chain connects TRBV19 to TRBJ2-1; TRBD2 matches 11 bases. CDR1 LNHDA and CDR2 SQIVND come from the germline V gene (reference sequence). The CDR3 spans 15 residues. J was trimmed by 10 bases and V by 3 bases; bases with no gene match: 8. The CDR3 region has the DNA TGTGCCAGTAGTATCCCGCTAGCGGGGGGTAAGGAGCAGTTCTTC. Residues: CASSIPLAGGKEQFF.

The rearrangement uses TRBV2 and TRBJ1-4; D remains unclear. Germline V gene sequence: CDR1 SNHLY, CDR2 FYNNEI. V lost 6 bases and J 0 bases, leaving 8 bases between the germline ends. CDR3 length: 14 residues. The CDR3 DNA reads as TGTGCCAGCAGCCTCCTAACAACTAATGAAAAACTGTTTTTT. Translating gives CASSLLTTNEKLFF.